The T cell receptor (beta chain) described here comes from a study of memory CD4+ T cells and cytomegalovirus serostatus. Clones were sequenced by immunoSEQ multiplex PCR, and TCRdb holds only the in-frame ones, with some missing. The sample carries approximately 53,000 clones, roughly 80% recorded once. Turning to this clone: The antigen remains undetermined.

Study results and caveats: CD4+ memory repertoires contained about 40% of the roughly 160 reported CMV TCRbeta sequences.

Single viable CD3+CD4+CD8-CD45RO+ cells were sorted as the memory CD4+ T cells. After thawing, CD4+ T cells were positively selected. V shed 3 bases, J shed 6 bases, and the junction held 4 bases outside the gene matches. The germline gives CDR1 LNHDA, CDR2 SQIVND (reference sequence). This CDR3 spans 14 amino acids. The source of this sequence is an adult in good health and CMV-seronegative. The chain links TRBV19 to TRBJ2-1, with 8 bases that match TRBD1. The specimen was memory CD4+ T cells from blood. The CDR3 loop reads CASSIPRGRNEQFF. DNA for the CDR3: TGTGCCAGTAGTATTCCCAGGGGGCGCAATGAGCAGTTCTTC.